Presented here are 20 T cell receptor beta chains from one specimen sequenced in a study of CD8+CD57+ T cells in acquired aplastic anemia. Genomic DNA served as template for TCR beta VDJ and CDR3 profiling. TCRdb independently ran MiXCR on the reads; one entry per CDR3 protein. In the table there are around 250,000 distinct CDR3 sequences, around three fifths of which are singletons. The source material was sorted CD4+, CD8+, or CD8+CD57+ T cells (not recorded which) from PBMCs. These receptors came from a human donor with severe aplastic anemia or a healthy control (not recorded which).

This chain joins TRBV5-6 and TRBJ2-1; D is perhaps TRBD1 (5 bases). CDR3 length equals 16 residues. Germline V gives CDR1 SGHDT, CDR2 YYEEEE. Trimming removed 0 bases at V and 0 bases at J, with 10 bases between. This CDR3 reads CASSLGAGPSYNEQFF. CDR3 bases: TGTGCCAGCAGCTTGGGCGCAGGGCCCTCCTACAATGAGCAGTTCTTC. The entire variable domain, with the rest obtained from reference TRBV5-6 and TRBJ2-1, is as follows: DAGVTQSPTHLIKTRGQQVTLRCSPKSGHDTVSWYQQALGQGPQFIFQYYEEEERQRGNFPDRFSGHQFPNYSSELNVNALLLGDSALYLCASSLGAGPSYNEQFFGPGTRLTVL.

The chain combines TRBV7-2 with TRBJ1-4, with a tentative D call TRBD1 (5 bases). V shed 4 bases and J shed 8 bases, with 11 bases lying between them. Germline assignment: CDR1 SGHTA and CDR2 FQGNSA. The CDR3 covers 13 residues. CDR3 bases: TGTGCCAGCAGCTCCCCAGGGACCGAAAAACTGTTTTTT. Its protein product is CASSSPGTEKLFF.

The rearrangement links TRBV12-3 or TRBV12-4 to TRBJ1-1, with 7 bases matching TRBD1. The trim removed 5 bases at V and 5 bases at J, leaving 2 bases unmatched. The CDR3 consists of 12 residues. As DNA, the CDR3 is TGTGCCAGCAGTCCGGACAGGACTGAAGCTTTCTTT. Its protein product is CASSPDRTEAFF.

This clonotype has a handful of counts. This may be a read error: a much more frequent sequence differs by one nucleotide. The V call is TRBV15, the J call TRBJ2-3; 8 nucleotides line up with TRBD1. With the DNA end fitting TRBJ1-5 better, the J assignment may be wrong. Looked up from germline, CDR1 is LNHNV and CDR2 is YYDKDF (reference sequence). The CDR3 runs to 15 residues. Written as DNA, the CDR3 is TGTGCCACCAGCGGGAGACAGGGGAGCACAGATACGCAGCATTTT. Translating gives CATSGRQGSTDTQHF.

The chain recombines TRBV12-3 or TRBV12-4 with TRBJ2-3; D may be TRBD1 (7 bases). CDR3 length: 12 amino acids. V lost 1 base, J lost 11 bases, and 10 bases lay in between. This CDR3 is CASSLGGDRQYF. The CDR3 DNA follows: TGTGCCAGCAGTTTAGGGGGGGACAGGCAGTATTTT.

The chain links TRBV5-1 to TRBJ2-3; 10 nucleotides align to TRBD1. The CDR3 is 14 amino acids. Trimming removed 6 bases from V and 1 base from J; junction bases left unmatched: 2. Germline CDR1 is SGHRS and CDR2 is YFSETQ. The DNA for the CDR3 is TGCGCCAGCACCGGGACAGGGGGCACAGATACGCAGTATTTT. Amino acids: CASTGTGGTDTQYF.

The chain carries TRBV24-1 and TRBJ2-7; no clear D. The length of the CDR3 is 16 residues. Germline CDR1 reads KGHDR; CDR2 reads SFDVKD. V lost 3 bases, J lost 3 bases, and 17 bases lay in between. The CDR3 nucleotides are TGTGCCACCAGTGATCTCCTGAAGCCACGGAACTACGAGCAGTACTTC. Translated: CATSDLLKPRNYEQYF.

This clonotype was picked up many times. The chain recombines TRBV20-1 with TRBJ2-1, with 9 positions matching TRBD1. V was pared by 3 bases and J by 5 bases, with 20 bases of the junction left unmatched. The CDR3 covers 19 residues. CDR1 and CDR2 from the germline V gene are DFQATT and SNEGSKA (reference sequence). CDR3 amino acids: CSARYRGQGNRDWDNEQFF. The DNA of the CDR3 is TGCAGTGCTAGGTACAGGGGACAGGGTAACCGGGACTGGGACAATGAGCAGTTCTTC.

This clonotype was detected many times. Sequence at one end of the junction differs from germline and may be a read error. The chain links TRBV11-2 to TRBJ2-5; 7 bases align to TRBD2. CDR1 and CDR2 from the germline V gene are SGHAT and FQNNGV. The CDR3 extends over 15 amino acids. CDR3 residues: CASSSLAKHHETQYF. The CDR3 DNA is TGTGCCAGCAGCTCACTAGCGAAGCACCACGAGACCCAGTACTTC. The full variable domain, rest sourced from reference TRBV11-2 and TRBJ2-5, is EAGVAQSPRYKIIEKRQSVAFWCNPISGHATLYWYQQILGQGPKLLIQFQNNGVVDDSQLPKDRFSAERLKGVDSTLKIQPAKLEDSAVYLCASSSLAKHHETQYFGPGTRLLVL.

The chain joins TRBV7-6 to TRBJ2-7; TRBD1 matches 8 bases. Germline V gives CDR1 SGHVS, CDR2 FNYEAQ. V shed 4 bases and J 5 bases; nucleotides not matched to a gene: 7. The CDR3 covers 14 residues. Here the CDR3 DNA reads TGTGCCAGCAGCTCGACAGGGGATCGGGACGAGCAGTACTTC. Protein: CASSSTGDRDEQYF.

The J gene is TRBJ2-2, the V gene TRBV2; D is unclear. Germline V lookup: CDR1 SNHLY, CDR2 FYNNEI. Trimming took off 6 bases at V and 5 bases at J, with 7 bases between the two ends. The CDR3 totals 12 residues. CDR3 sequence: CASRYTTGELFF. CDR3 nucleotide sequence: TGTGCCAGCAGATACACGACCGGGGAGCTGTTTTTT.

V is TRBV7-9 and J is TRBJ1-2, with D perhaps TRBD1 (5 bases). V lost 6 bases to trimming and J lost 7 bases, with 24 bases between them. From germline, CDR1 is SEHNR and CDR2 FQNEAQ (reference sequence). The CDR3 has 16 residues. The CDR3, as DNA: TGTGCCAGCAGAGGGGACGAGAAACGGAAAATGGGTGGCTACACCTTC. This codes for CASRGDEKRKMGGYTF.

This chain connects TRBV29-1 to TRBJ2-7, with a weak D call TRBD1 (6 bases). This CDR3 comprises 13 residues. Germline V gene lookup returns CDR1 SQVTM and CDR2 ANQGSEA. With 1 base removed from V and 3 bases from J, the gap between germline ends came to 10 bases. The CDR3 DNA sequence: TGCAGCGTTGAAGCGGAGGACAGCTACGAGCAGTACTTC. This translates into CSVEAEDSYEQYF.

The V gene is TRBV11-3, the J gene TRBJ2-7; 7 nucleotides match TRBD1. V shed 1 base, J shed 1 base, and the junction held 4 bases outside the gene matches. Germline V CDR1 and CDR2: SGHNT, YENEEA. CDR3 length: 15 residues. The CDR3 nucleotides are TGTGCCAGCAGCTTAGGGTCAGGGGGATCCTACGAGCAGTACTTC. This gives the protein CASSLGSGGSYEQYF.

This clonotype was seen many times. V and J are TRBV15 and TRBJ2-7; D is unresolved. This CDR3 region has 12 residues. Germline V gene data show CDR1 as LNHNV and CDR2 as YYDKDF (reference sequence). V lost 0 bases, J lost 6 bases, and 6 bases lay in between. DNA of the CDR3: TGTGCCACCAGCAGAGAGTTTGGCGAGCAGTACTTC. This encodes CATSREFGEQYF.

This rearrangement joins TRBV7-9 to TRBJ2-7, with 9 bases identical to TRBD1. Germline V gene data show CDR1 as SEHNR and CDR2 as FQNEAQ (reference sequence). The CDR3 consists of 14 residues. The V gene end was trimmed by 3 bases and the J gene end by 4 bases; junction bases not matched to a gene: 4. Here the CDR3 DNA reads TGTGCCAGCAGCTTGGGGGGGACAGGGTACGAGCAGTACTTC. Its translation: CASSLGGTGYEQYF. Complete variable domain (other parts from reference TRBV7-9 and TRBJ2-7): DTGVSQNPRHKITKRGQNVTFRCDPISEHNRLYWYRQTLGQGPEFLTYFQNEAQLEKSRLLSDRFSAERPKGSFSTLEIQRTEQGDSAMYLCASSLGGTGYEQYFGPGTRLTVT.

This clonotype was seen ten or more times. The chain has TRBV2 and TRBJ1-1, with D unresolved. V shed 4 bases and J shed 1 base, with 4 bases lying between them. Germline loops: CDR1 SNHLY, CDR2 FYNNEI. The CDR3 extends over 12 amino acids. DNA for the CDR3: TGTGCCAGCAGTGTGGCGAACACTGAAGCTTTCTTT. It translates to CASSVANTEAFF.

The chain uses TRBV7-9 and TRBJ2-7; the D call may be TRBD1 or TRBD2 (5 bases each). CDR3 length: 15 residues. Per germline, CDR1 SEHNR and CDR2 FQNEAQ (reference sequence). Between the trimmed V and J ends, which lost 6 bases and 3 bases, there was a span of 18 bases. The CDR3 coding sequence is TGTGCCAGCAGTTTTCACGGGACCCTGAGCTACGAGCAGTACTTC. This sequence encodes CASSFHGTLSYEQYF.

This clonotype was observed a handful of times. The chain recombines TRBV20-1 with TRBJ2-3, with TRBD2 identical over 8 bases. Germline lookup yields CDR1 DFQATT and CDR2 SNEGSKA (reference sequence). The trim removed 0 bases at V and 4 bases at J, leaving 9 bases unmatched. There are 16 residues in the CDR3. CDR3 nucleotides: TGCAGTGCTAGAGATCAAGCGGGAGTAGGTCCAGATACGCAGTATTTT. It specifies CSARDQAGVGPDTQYF.

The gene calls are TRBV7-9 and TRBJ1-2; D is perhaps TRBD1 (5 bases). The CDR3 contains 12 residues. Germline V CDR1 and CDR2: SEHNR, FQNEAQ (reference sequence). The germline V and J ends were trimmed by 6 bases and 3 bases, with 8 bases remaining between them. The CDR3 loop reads CASSAGDYGYTF. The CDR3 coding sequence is TGTGCCAGCAGTGCGGGGGACTATGGCTACACCTTC.